This T cell receptor (beta chain) was recorded in a study of T cells in tuberculosis. Assay used: immunoSEQ multiplex PCR; TCRdb lists only in-frame clones, some missing. The repertoire holds over 25,000 clones, over 95% seen once, with 2.4% in the top ten. Study outcomes and limitations: Active tuberculosis patients had shorter CDR3-alpha; the beta difference was nonsignificant.

The CDR3 has 15 amino acids. V trimming: 5 bases; J trimming: 3 bases; junction bases outside the gene matches: 3. CDR1 is SEHNR and CDR2 is FQNEAQ in the germline V gene (reference sequence). Regarding this clone: Its target is unknown.

The specimen sequenced was PBMCs. This sequence originates from a donor aged 10 to 29 with latent tuberculosis or without tuberculosis infection. The rearrangement links TRBV7-9 to TRBJ2-3; 12 bases line up with TRBD2. The CDR3 loop reads CASSPGTSGTDTQYF. CDR3 nucleotides: TGTGCCAGCAGCCCGGGGACTAGCGGGACAGATACGCAGTATTTT.